This T cell receptor (beta chain) is from a study of T-cell memory formation after mild COVID-19 (dated by TCRdb to 2020 to 2023). Describing the broader study: TCR sequence clusters from the two donors were found to be largely donor specific. In a couple of donors, T-cell clones that expanded and contracted after mild COVID-19 were tracked by sequencing TCRalpha and TCRbeta repertoires over time. Two young, previously healthy adult volunteers, one female and one male, were included in the cohort. Overall study results and their limits: Contracting CD4+ clones were located mainly in the CM and EM memory subsets, whereas CD8+ clones were found to be enriched in EMRA. Whether the second-wave clones peaking on day 37 were SARS-CoV-2 specific was not confirmed. Clones that contracted from day 15 to 85 showed balanced CD4/CD8 phenotypes, whereas a second wave of clones that expanded from day 15 to 37 leaned towards CD4+. Only two mild cases were covered by the study, and larger cohorts that include severe cases with pre-infection samples were considered necessary. Some responding clones were found in pre-infection memory, which suggests that pre-existing cross-reactive memory T cells took part in the SARS-CoV-2 response.

The CDR3 starts with the cysteine, ends with the phenylalanine, and has 17 residues. Kept here is only the CDR3 DNA, which spans 51 bases and is read in frame from base 1. In the germline V gene, CDR1 corresponds to LGHNA and CDR2 to YSLEER. Concerning this clonotype: No antigen is known for it. The junction departs from the called germline gene at one end, perhaps through a read error.

Ficoll-Paque density gradient centrifugation was the method used to isolate PBMCs. For sequencing, an Illumina NovaSeq 6000 was employed. Using 5'RACE with constant-segment primers, TCRalpha and TCRbeta cDNA libraries were constructed, with sample barcodes and unique molecular identifiers added in the process. RNA was extracted from every sample with Trizol reagent. Libraries were amplified in two PCR steps, with a second sample barcode and Illumina TruSeq adapters added in the second step. Sequencing of the libraries was done on an Illumina NovaSeq, producing 2 x 150 bp paired-end reads. Concerning the study's data processing: Reads were demultiplexed and collapsed into UMI-guided consensus sequences with migec v1.2.7. Using mixcr v2.1.11, the UMI consensuses were aligned to TRA and TRB V and J templates and assembled into clonotypes. Expanded or contracted clonotypes were those called significant by both edgeR and NoisET, with noise models trained on biological replicates. edgeR calls used a false discovery rate-adjusted p below 0.01 and a log2 fold-change threshold of 1. As an exploratory analysis of dynamics, max-normalized trajectories of the 1000 most abundant clonotypes were examined with PCA combined with hierarchical clustering. The CD4 or CD8 phenotype of responding clones was assigned using the separately sequenced CD4+ and CD8+ repertoires. TCRdb reprocessed the public reads (quality trimming at Q25 with fastp, clone calling with MiXCR) and kept in-frame beta chains. A single entry per CDR3 protein holds the most common genes and DNA from its merged rows. These V and J calls are TCRdb output, not the study's own analysis. Present in this sample are approximately 51,000 distinct CDR3 sequences, 9.3% of which were seen just once. 10% to 15% of the sample belongs to the ten largest clones.

The TCR sequence derives from an adult woman who had mild COVID-19 (a few samples of this study predate the infection). The sample titles of this study are shuffled in the database, so cell type and time point are left out; the donor was told from shared clones. Sequences were obtained from PBMCs or a T cell subset sorted from them (not recorded which). The sequence is built from TRBV4-3 and TRBJ1-6, with no confident D gene call. The CDR3 reads as follows: CASSQDLWVGYSSPLHF. The DNA reads TGCGCCAGCAGCCAAGATCTATGGGTCGGGTATAGTTCACCCCTCCACTTT.